The 32 T cell receptor beta chains reported below all come from one sample, sequenced in a study of T-cell memory formation after mild COVID-19. TCRdb itself ran the 5' RACE reads through MiXCR, one entry per CDR3 protein. In the table there are 110,000 to 150,000 distinct CDR3 sequences, under 30% of which are singletons. Sequencing was performed on PBMCs or a T cell subset sorted from them (not recorded which). These receptors came from an adult woman who had mild COVID-19 (a few samples of this study predate the infection). Cell type and time point are not known.

This clonotype was seen a handful of times. The chain links TRBV12-3 or TRBV12-4 to TRBJ2-1; D possibly uses TRBD1 or TRBD2 (6 bases each). With 4 bases removed from V and 0 bases from J, the gap between germline ends came to 13 bases. The CDR3 spans 16 residues. CDR3 DNA sequence: TGTGCCAGCAGTTCGTTGGAGGGGGTCTCCTACAATGAGCAGTTCTTC. Protein: CASSSLEGVSYNEQFF.

In its sample, this clonotype was seen a few times. The V and J genes are TRBV7-3 and TRBJ1-2, with D possibly TRBD1 on 6 matching bases. Trimming took off 7 bases at V and 6 bases at J, with 18 bases between the two ends. Germline lookup yields CDR1 SGHTA and CDR2 FQGTGA. There are 14 residues in the CDR3. As DNA, the CDR3 is TGTGCCAGCACCCGTGTTGGGGGCCCCGATGGCTACACCTTC. This encodes CASTRVGGPDGYTF.

This clonotype was seen a handful of times. V gene TRBV27 combines with J gene TRBJ2-3; D is tentatively TRBD1 or TRBD2 (6 bases each). CDR3 length equals 18 residues. The germline V gene has CDR1 MNHEY and CDR2 SMNVEV (reference sequence). V lost 6 bases, J lost 5 bases, and 27 bases lay in between. The CDR3 loop reads CASSPHPHGGRKEDTQYF. As DNA, the CDR3 is TGTGCCAGCAGCCCTCATCCCCATGGGGGGCGCAAAGAAGATACGCAGTATTTT.

A few counts support this clonotype. The chain employs TRBV19 and TRBJ2-1; 8 bases are shared with TRBD2. The CDR3 has 13 amino acids. The germline CDR1 and CDR2 sequences are LNHDA and SQIVND (reference sequence). The CDR3 DNA is TGTGCGACGGCGGGGGGAGATTACAATGAGCAGTTCTTC. It yields the protein CATAGGDYNEQFF.

This clonotype was seen a single time. The V call is TRBV7-9, the J call TRBJ1-2; 7 bases agree with TRBD1. CDR1 SEHNR and CDR2 FQNEAQ come from the germline V gene (reference sequence). V was clipped by 3 bases and J by 6 bases; unmatched bases: 16. There are 17 residues in the CDR3. The CDR3 here is CASSLGQTGLKEDGYTF. DNA for the CDR3: TGTGCCAGCAGCTTGGGTCAGACAGGGCTTAAGGAGGATGGCTACACCTTC.

This clonotype was counted between two and nine times. The chain recombines TRBV6-5 with TRBJ1-1; D gene uncertain. CDR1 and CDR2 (germline): MNHEY, SVGAGI. The CDR3 consists of 12 residues. Trimming removed 4 bases at V and 3 bases at J, with 6 bases between. The CDR3 loop reads CASSSTDTEAFF. The CDR3 coding sequence is TGTGCCAGCAGTTCGACTGACACTGAAGCTTTCTTT.

This clonotype appeared a few times. The J gene is TRBJ1-5, the V gene TRBV7-8; a possible D gene is TRBD1 (6 bases). The CDR3 has 16 amino acids. Between the trimmed V and J ends, which lost 6 bases and 3 bases, there was a span of 18 bases. The germline gives CDR1 SGHVS, CDR2 FQNEAQ. CDR3 sequence: CASSFTGGGYNQPQHF. CDR3 coding DNA: TGTGCCAGCAGTTTCACCGGAGGGGGATACAATCAGCCCCAGCATTTT.

This clonotype showed up just a few times. The rearrangement links TRBV10-1 to TRBJ2-1, with TRBD2 identical over 7 bases. CDR3 length equals 15 residues. Trimming cost V 6 bases and J 7 bases; bases outside gene matches: 12. In germline, CDR1 is WNHNN, CDR2 SYGVQD (reference sequence). CDR3 nucleotides: TGCGCCAGCAGCAAATGCGGGAGTCTAGAAAATGAGCAGTTCTTC. Translated: CASSKCGSLENEQFF.

The chain has TRBV10-3 and TRBJ1-1; D may be TRBD1 (6 bases). Trimming stripped 3 bases from V and 6 bases from J, with 17 bases between. The germline V gene has CDR1 ENHRY and CDR2 SYGVKD. The CDR3 has 15 amino acids. In DNA form, the CDR3 reads TGTGCCATCAGTGACGTACAGGGAGGAGAATCTGAAGCTTTCTTT. Translation gives CAISDVQGGESEAFF.

This clonotype appeared many times. This chain joins TRBV12-3 or TRBV12-4 and TRBJ2-5, with a weak D call TRBD2 (5 bases). The V end was cut by 3 bases, the J end by 2 bases, with 7 bases between. The CDR3 is 13 residues long. CDR3 in amino acids: CASSFEGQETQYF. The CDR3 coding sequence is TGTGCCAGCAGTTTTGAGGGACAAGAGACCCAGTACTTC.

This chain connects TRBV11-2 to TRBJ2-1; D may be TRBD1 (6 bases). The germline gives CDR1 SGHAT, CDR2 FQNNGV. Trimming left V 5 bases short and J 5 bases short, with 13 bases between. The CDR3 is made up of 14 amino acids. In nucleotides, the CDR3 is TGTGCCAGCAGCAACAGGGATCAGAACAATGAGCAGTTCTTC. It yields the protein CASSNRDQNNEQFF.

This clonotype was detected ten times or more. The chain couples TRBV20-1 to TRBJ1-2; 10 nucleotides align to TRBD1. V gave up 8 bases and J gave up 7 bases; unmatched junction bases: 13. CDR1 DFQATT and CDR2 SNEGSKA come from the germline V gene (reference sequence). There are 14 residues in the CDR3. CDR3 sequence (DNA): TGCAGTCTAAAAAGCGACAGGGGGCGTAGTGGCTACACCTTC. Translation gives CSLKSDRGRSGYTF.

By sample share, this clonotype is medium-sized (0.01 to 0.1%). The CDR3 protein is CASSDPRGVHTQYF. In DNA, the CDR3 is TGTGCCAGCAGTGACCCGCGGGGTGTACATACGCAGTATTTT. The genes are TRBV6-6 and TRBJ2-3; tentatively, D is TRBD2 (6 bases). V was clipped by 5 bases and J by 7 bases, with 16 bases between them. Germline V gene lookup returns CDR1 MNHNY and CDR2 SVGAGI (reference sequence). This CDR3 has 14 amino acids.

This clonotype showed up just a few times. The chain couples TRBV6-4 to TRBJ1-2; no clear D. This CDR3 has 11 amino acids. Trimming stripped 2 bases from V and 6 bases from J, with 4 bases between. Germline V gene sequence: CDR1 MRHNA, CDR2 SNTAGT. This CDR3 is CASSDDHGYTF. The CDR3 region has the DNA TGTGCCAGCAGTGACGACCATGGCTACACCTTC.

This clonotype appeared a few times. The chain uses TRBV20-1 and TRBJ2-1; 11 bases are shared with TRBD2. Trimming took 6 bases from V and 6 from J; bases not matched to a gene: 7. In germline, CDR1 is DFQATT, CDR2 SNEGSKA (reference sequence). This CDR3 spans 14 amino acids. The DNA of the CDR3 is TGCAGTGCCCAACTAGCGGGAGTCGGCAATGAGCAGTTCTTC. It yields the protein CSAQLAGVGNEQFF.

The rearrangement links TRBV11-1 to TRBJ2-5, with D perhaps being TRBD1 or TRBD2 (5 bases each). The CDR3 loop spans 16 amino acids. Per the germline V gene, CDR1 is SGHAT and CDR2 is FQDESV (reference sequence). Trimming pared 3 bases from V and 4 bases from J, leaving 18 bases between. CDR3 sequence (DNA): TGTGCCAGCAGCTTGAACCGGGACCAACCGGGAGAGACCCAGTACTTC. Its protein is CASSLNRDQPGETQYF.

The chain has TRBV7-6 and TRBJ2-1, with TRBD2 as a possible D gene (6 bases). Per germline, CDR1 SGHVS and CDR2 FNYEAQ. The CDR3 runs to 12 residues. With 5 bases removed from V and 10 bases from J, the gap between germline ends came to 12 bases. The CDR3 loop reads CASSQGGEEQFF. The CDR3 DNA reads TGTGCCAGCAGCCAGGGCGGGGAGGAGCAGTTCTTC.

The chain is built from TRBV29-1 and TRBJ2-7, with D perhaps TRBD1 (5 bases). V lost 5 bases and J lost 4, with 15 bases in between. The CDR3 extends over 13 amino acids. CDR1 SQVTM and CDR2 ANQGSEA come from the germline V gene. CDR3 in amino acids: CSVSPDRLYEQYF. CDR3 in DNA: TGCAGCGTTTCGCCCGACAGATTATACGAGCAGTACTTC.

The CDR3 sequence: CASSADGSPLHF. Here the CDR3 DNA reads TGTGCCAGCAGTGCCGACGGTTCACCCCTCCACTTT. This rearrangement joins TRBV6-1 to TRBJ1-6; no definite D call. Trimming shortened V by 4 bases and J by 9 bases, and 7 bases separated the two germline ends. Germline lookup yields CDR1 MNHNS and CDR2 SASEGT. CDR3 length equals 12 residues.

This clonotype came up a few times. The gene calls are TRBV27 and TRBJ2-7; D gene ambiguous. The CDR3 runs to 14 residues. Germline V gene sequence: CDR1 MNHEY, CDR2 SMNVEV (reference sequence). Trimming shortened V by 3 bases and J by 4 bases, and 13 bases separated the two germline ends. In DNA form, the CDR3 reads TGTGCCAGCAGTTTCCTCGGCAGAACGTACGAGCAGTACTTC. This gives the protein CASSFLGRTYEQYF.

This clonotype came up a few times. The chain recombines TRBV27 with TRBJ2-1, with 8 bases identical to TRBD1. The germline gives CDR1 MNHEY, CDR2 SMNVEV (reference sequence). This CDR3 region has 14 residues. Unmatched junction bases numbered 6, after V lost 4 bases and J lost 7 bases. DNA for the CDR3: TGTGCCAGCAGTTCGGCCGGGACAGGAAATGAGCAGTTCTTC. Translated, it gives CASSSAGTGNEQFF.

This clonotype has only a few counts. This chain links TRBV11-2 with TRBJ1-5; D unclear. The CDR3 contains 14 residues. The germline V gene encodes CDR1 SGHAT and CDR2 FQNNGV. Trimming shortened V by 2 bases and J by 2 bases, and 7 bases separated the two germline ends. CDR3 region: CASSLYAGNQPQHF. The CDR3 DNA sequence: TGTGCCAGCAGCTTATATGCAGGCAATCAGCCCCAGCATTTT.

The rearrangement joins TRBV12-3 or TRBV12-4 to TRBJ2-1; possibly TRBD2 for D (5 bases). CDR3 length: 14 amino acids. Trimming took 3 bases from V and 9 from J, leaving 15 bases between them. The CDR3 DNA reads as TGTGCCAGCAGTTTTTGGCTAGCTGGGAGTGAGCAGTTCTTC. It encodes CASSFWLAGSEQFF.

V is TRBV9 and J is TRBJ2-3; TRBD2 agrees at 10 bases. Germline CDR1 is SGDLS and CDR2 is YYNGEE. V lost 0 bases to trimming and J lost 3 bases; unmatched junction nucleotides: 4. This CDR3 region has 16 residues. CDR3 sequence (DNA): TGTGCCAGCAGCGTAGGTGGAGCGGGGGGGACAGATACGCAGTATTTT. Amino acid sequence: CASSVGGAGGTDTQYF.

This clonotype was detected only a few times. This chain connects TRBV20-1 to TRBJ2-3; D remains unclear. Between the trimmed V and J ends, which lost 0 bases and 2 bases, there was a span of 12 bases. The length of the CDR3 is 15 residues. Germline CDR1 reads DFQATT; CDR2 reads SNEGSKA (reference sequence). The CDR3 region is CSAREEIQTTDTQYF. Written as DNA, the CDR3 is TGCAGTGCTAGAGAAGAAATTCAAACCACAGATACGCAGTATTTT.

This chain uses TRBV5-6 with TRBJ2-3; TRBD2 matches at 8 bases. This CDR3 is built from 16 residues. V was clipped by 0 bases and J by 1 base; unmatched bases: 4. In germline, CDR1 is SGHDT, CDR2 YYEEEE. In DNA form, the CDR3 reads TGTGCCAGCAGCTTGGTTGTTAGCGGGGGCACAGATACGCAGTATTTT. Amino acid sequence: CASSLVVSGGTDTQYF.

This clonotype was seen only a few times. The chain links TRBV12-3 or TRBV12-4 to TRBJ2-1; 8 nucleotides align to TRBD1. Trimming cost V 4 bases and J 8 bases; bases outside gene matches: 13. This CDR3 region has 16 residues. The CDR3 DNA sequence: TGTGCCAGCAGTTCCCGGACAGGGTCAGGGTCCGATGAGCAGTTCTTC. Translation: CASSSRTGSGSDEQFF.

This clonotype came up a few times. The V call is TRBV5-1, the J call TRBJ2-7; D is perhaps TRBD1 (5 bases). Trimming removed 3 bases from V and 2 bases from J, with 9 bases in between. The CDR3 sequence is 13 residues long. CDR1 and CDR2 (germline): SGHRS, YFSETQ. CDR3 nucleotide sequence: TGCGCCAGCAGCTATGACAGACCCTACGAGCAGTACTTC. Protein sequence: CASSYDRPYEQYF.

The chain combines TRBV5-6 with TRBJ2-1; 9 bases align to TRBD1. J gave up 5 bases and V 7 bases, and 7 bases lay outside the gene matches. Germline lookup yields CDR1 SGHDT and CDR2 YYEEEE. The CDR3 contains 14 residues. The CDR3 DNA reads TGTGCCAGCCGAGGGACAGGGTACAACAATGAGCAGTTCTTC. This sequence encodes CASRGTGYNNEQFF.

The chain is built from TRBV12-3 or TRBV12-4 and TRBJ1-2; D call uncertain. The CDR3 is made up of 13 amino acids. Trimming took 3 bases from V and 2 from J, leaving 7 bases between them. The CDR3 loop reads CASSFSENYGYTF. CDR3 bases: TGTGCCAGCAGTTTTTCGGAAAACTATGGCTACACCTTC.

The CDR3 loop reads CATSDGPENSGTQYF. The CDR3 DNA reads as TGTGCCACCAGTGATGGTCCTGAGAACTCGGGTACGCAGTATTTT. V and J are TRBV24-1 and TRBJ2-3, with unresolved D. Germline V gene sequence: CDR1 KGHDR, CDR2 SFDVKD. Trimming took off 3 bases at V and 8 bases at J, with 17 bases between the two ends. The CDR3 extends over 15 amino acids.

There are a few counts of this clonotype. The DNA for the CDR3 is TGTGCCAGCTCATTGTCCGGGGGCCTAGGTGGGGAGCAGTTCTTC. Translating gives CASSLSGGLGGEQFF. The chain employs TRBV18 and TRBJ2-1, with D perhaps matching TRBD1 or TRBD2 (6 bases each). CDR3 size: 15 residues. Trimming cost V 5 bases and J 10 bases, with 21 bases left between them. Per germline, CDR1 KGHSH and CDR2 LQKENI. Looking up the rest from reference TRBV18 and TRBJ2-1 gives the full variable domain: NAGVMQNPRHLVRRRGQEARLRCSPMKGHSHVYWYRQLPEEGLKFMVYLQKENIIDESGMPKERFSAEFPKEGPSILRIQQVVRGDSAAYFCASSLSGGLGGEQFFGPGTRLTVL.